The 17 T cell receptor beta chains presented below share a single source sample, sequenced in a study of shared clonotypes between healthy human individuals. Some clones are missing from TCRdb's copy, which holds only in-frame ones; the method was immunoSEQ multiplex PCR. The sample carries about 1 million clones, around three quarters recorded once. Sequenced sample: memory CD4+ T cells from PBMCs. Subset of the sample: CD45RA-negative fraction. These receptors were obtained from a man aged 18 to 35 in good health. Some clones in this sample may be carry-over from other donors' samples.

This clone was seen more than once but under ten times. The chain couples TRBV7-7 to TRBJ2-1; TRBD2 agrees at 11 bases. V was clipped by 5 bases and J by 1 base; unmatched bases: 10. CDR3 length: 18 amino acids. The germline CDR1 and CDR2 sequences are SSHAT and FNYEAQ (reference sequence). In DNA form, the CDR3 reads TGTGCCAGCAGCCCCTGGGGTACTAGCGGGAGTTCCTACAATGAGCAGTTCTTC. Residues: CASSPWGTSGSSYNEQFF.

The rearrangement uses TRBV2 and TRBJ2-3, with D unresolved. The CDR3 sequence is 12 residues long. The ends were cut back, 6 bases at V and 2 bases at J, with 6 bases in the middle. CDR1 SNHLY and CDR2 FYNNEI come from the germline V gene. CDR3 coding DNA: TGTGCCAGCAGGGATTACACAGATACGCAGTATTTT. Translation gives CASRDYTDTQYF.

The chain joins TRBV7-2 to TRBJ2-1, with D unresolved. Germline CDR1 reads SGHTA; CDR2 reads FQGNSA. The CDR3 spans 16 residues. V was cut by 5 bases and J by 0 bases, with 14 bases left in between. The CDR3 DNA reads TGTGCCAGCAGCAACTTTTTTTCAAGCTCCTACAATGAGCAGTTCTTC. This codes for CASSNFFSSSYNEQFF. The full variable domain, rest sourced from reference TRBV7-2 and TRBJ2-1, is GAGVSQSPSNKVTEKGKDVELRCDPISGHTALYWYRQSLGQGLEFLIYFQGNSAPDKSGLPSDRFSAERTGGSVSTLTIQRTQQEDSAVYLCASSNFFSSSYNEQFFGPGTRLTVL.

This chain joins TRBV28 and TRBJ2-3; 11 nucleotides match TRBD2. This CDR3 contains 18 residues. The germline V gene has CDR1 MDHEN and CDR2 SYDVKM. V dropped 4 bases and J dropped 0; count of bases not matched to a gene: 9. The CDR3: CASSSVLAGVGSTDTQYF. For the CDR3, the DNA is TGTGCCAGCAGTTCGGTACTAGCGGGAGTGGGTAGCACAGATACGCAGTATTTT.

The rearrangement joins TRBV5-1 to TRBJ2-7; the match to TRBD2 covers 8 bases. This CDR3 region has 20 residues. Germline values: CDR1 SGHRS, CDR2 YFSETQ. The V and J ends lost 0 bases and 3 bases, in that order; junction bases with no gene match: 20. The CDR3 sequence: CASSLVILGRKPGLDYEQYF. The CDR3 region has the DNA TGCGCCAGCAGCTTGGTAATCCTAGGTAGGAAACCGGGACTAGACTACGAGCAGTACTTC. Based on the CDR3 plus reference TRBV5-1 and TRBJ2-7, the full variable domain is KAGVTQTPRYLIKTRGQQVTLSCSPISGHRSVSWYQQTPGQGLQFLFEYFSETQRNKGNFPGRFSGRQFSNSRSEMNVSTLELGDSALYLCASSLVILGRKPGLDYEQYFGPGTRLTVT.

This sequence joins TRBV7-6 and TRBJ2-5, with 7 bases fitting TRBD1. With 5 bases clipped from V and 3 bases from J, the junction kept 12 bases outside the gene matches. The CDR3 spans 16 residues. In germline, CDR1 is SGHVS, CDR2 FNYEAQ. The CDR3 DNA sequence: TGTGCCAGCAGCACAGGGGCCCTTCTGGGGAAAGAGACCCAGTACTTC. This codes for CASSTGALLGKETQYF.

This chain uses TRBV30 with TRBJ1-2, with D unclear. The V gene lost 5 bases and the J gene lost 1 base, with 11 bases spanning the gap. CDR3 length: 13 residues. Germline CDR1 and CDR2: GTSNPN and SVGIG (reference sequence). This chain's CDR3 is CAWGQLINYGYTF. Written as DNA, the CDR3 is TGTGCCTGGGGGCAGTTGATTAACTATGGCTACACCTTC.

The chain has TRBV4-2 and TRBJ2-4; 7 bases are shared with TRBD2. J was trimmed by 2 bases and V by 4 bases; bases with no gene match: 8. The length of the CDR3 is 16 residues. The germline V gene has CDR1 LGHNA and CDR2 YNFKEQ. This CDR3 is CASSPGGRVTKNIQYF. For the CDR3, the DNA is TGTGCCAGCAGCCCCGGGGGGAGGGTCACCAAAAACATTCAGTACTTC.

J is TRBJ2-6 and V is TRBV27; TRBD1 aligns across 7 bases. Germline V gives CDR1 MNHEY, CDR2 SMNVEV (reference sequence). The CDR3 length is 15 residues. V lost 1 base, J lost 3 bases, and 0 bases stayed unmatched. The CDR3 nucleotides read TGTGCCAGCAGTTTATGGACAGGTGGGGCCAACGTCCTGACTTTC. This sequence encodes CASSLWTGGANVLTF.

CDR3 sequence: CASSEVAGEWEKLFF. Here the CDR3 DNA reads TGTGCCAGCAGTGAGGTGGCAGGAGAGTGGGAAAAACTGTTTTTT. This rearrangement joins TRBV6-1 to TRBJ1-4, with D uncertain. The V and J ends lost 3 bases and 8 bases respectively, with 16 bases between them. The germline CDR1 and CDR2 sequences are MNHNS and SASEGT. The CDR3 contains 15 residues.

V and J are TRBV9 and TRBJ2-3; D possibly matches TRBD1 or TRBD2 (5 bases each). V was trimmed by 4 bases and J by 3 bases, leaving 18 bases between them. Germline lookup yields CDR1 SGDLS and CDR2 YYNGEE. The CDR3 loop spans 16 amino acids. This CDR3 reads CASSQRGTQRTDTQYF. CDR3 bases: TGTGCCAGCAGCCAGCGAGGGACCCAGAGGACAGATACGCAGTATTTT. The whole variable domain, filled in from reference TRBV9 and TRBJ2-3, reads DSGVTQTPKHLITATGQRVTLRCSPRSGDLSVYWYQQSLDQGLQFLIQYYNGEERAKGNILERFSAQQFPDLHSELNLSSLELGDSALYFCASSQRGTQRTDTQYFGPGTRLTVL.

CDR3 loop: CASSPEGAGLGEKLFF. The CDR3 bases are TGTGCCAGCAGCCCAGAGGGGGCGGGTTTAGGGGAAAAACTGTTTTTT. The chain links TRBV7-2 to TRBJ1-4, with 7 bases identical to TRBD1. With 5 bases clipped from V and 8 bases from J, the junction kept 14 bases outside the gene matches. This CDR3 is 16 amino acids long. Germline V gives CDR1 SGHTA, CDR2 FQGNSA.

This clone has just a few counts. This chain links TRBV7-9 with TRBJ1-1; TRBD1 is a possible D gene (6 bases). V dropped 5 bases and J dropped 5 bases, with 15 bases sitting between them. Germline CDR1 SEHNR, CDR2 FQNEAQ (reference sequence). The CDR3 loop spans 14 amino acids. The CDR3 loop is CASSLPGGRTEAFF. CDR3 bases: TGTGCCAGCAGCCTCCCTGGGGGGCGAACTGAAGCTTTCTTT.

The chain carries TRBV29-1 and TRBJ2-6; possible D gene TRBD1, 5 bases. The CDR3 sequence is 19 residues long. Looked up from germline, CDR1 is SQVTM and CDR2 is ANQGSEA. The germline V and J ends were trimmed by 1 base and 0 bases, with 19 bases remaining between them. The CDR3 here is CSVEGQGGTSLSGANVLTF. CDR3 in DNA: TGCAGCGTTGAAGGGCAGGGTGGCACGTCCCTCTCTGGGGCCAACGTCCTGACTTTC. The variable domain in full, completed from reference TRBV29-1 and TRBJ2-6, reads SAVISQKPSRDICQRGTSLTIQCQVDSQVTMMFWYRQQPGQSLTLIATANQGSEATYESGFVIDKFPISRPNLTFSTLTVSNMSPEDSSIYLCSVEGQGGTSLSGANVLTFGAGSRLTVL.

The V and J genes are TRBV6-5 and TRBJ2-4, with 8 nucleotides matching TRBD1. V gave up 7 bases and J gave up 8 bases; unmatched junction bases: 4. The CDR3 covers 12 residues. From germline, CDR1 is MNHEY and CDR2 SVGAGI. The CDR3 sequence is CASKKQGDIQYF. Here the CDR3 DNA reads TGTGCCAGCAAGAAACAGGGGGACATTCAGTACTTC.

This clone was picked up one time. CDR3 sequence reads: CASSLRTSGNTDTQYF. The CDR3 DNA follows: TGCGCCAGCAGCCTTCGGACTAGCGGTAACACAGATACGCAGTATTTT. This rearrangement joins TRBV5-1 to TRBJ2-3; 10 bases fit TRBD2. V gave up 4 bases and J gave up 2 bases; unmatched junction bases: 7. The CDR3 is 16 amino acids. In germline, CDR1 is SGHRS, CDR2 YFSETQ.

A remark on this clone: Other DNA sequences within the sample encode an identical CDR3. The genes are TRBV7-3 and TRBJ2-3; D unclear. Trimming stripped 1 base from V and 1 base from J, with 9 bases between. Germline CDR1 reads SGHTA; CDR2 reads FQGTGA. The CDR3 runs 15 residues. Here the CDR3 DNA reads TGTGCCAGCAGCTTAATGGGTGTGGGCACAGATACGCAGTATTTT. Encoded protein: CASSLMGVGTDTQYF.